This TCR beta chain was sequenced in a study of CD8+ T cells in alopecia areata. Extracted from the samples, RNA was reverse transcribed into cDNA to serve as the sequencing template. Sequencing was performed with immunoSEQ multiplex PCR; in TCRdb, only in-frame clones are kept and a portion is missing. Of roughly 180,000 clones detected, around 60% appear once; the ten largest clones hold around 3.2%. Treatment noted: oral pan-JAK inhibitor, 5-10 mg twice daily. The study team obtained lesional scalp punch biopsies and peripheral blood from alopecia areata patients. This clonotype was obtained from a human donor with alopecia areata. The sample consisted of CD4+ T cells sorted from blood, taken at week 4, from a patient treated with tofacitinib.

CDR3 nucleotide sequence: TGTGCCAGCAGACCAGGACTAGCCACAGATACGCAGTATTTT. The encoded protein is CASRPGLATDTQYF. The chain has TRBV6-5 and TRBJ2-3; 8 bases line up with TRBD2. This CDR3 contains 14 residues. Germline CDR1 reads MNHEY; CDR2 reads SVGAGI. After removal of 6 bases from V and 2 bases from J, the junction contained 4 bases not matched to a gene.